A single T cell receptor (beta chain) is shown here with its context. Its specificity is not known. This entry belongs to a study of cytomegalovirus exposure and HLA in healthy donors. This CDR3 has 12 amino acids. V lost 4 bases to trimming and J lost 4 bases, with 10 bases between them. Looked up from germline, CDR1 is SQVTM and CDR2 is ANQGSEA. Study outcomes and limitations: In vitro testing confirmed a few CMV-associated chains as specific for CMV antigens. A likely sequencing artifact accounted for one observed cluster of highly shared sequence variants.

The PCR was carried out with 60 Vbeta primers and 13 Jbeta primers. Clones were sequenced by immunoSEQ multiplex PCR, and TCRdb holds only the in-frame ones, with some missing. Among roughly 160,000 clones listed, 82% were seen once. The clonotype was recovered from a man over 45 in good health and CMV-seropositive. The chain has TRBV29-1 and TRBJ2-5, with D perhaps matching TRBD2 (5 bases). Sequenced input: PBMCs. In DNA, the CDR3 is TGCAGCGTTGGAGGGTATAGAGAGACCCAGTACTTC. This encodes CSVGGYRETQYF.